The source of this T cell receptor beta chain is a study of CD4 T cells in relation to SARS-CoV-2 and coronaviruses. The CDR3 totals 14 residues. Germline V gene data show CDR1 as SGHAT and CDR2 as FQNNGV. V was cut by 1 base and J by 5 bases, with 8 bases left in between. Before the COVID-19 pandemic, during about 2010-2018, CD4+ T cells were taken from unexposed donors. Sequenced by immunoSEQ multiplex PCR; TCRdb stores in-frame clones only, minus some. The repertoire holds about 65,000 clones, with 85% to 90% as singletons. V and J are TRBV11-2 and TRBJ2-2, with D perhaps matching TRBD2 (5 bases). Sequenced: memory CD4+ T cells from PBMCs. This TCR was recovered from a human donor in good health. The CDR3 DNA is TGTGCCAGCAGCTTAGCCCGGGAAACCGGGGAGCTGTTTTTT. This translates into CASSLARETGELFF.